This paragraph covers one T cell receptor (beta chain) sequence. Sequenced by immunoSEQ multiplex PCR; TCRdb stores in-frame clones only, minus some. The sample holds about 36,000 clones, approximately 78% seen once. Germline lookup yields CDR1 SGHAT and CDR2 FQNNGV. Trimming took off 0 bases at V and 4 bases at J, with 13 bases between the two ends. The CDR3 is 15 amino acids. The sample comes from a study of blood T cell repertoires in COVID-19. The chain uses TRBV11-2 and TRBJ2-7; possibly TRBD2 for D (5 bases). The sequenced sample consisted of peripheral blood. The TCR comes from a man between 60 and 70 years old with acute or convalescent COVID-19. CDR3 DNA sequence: TGTGCCAGCAGCTTAGAGCGGGCAGTCCCTTACGAGCAGTACTTC. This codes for CASSLERAVPYEQYF.